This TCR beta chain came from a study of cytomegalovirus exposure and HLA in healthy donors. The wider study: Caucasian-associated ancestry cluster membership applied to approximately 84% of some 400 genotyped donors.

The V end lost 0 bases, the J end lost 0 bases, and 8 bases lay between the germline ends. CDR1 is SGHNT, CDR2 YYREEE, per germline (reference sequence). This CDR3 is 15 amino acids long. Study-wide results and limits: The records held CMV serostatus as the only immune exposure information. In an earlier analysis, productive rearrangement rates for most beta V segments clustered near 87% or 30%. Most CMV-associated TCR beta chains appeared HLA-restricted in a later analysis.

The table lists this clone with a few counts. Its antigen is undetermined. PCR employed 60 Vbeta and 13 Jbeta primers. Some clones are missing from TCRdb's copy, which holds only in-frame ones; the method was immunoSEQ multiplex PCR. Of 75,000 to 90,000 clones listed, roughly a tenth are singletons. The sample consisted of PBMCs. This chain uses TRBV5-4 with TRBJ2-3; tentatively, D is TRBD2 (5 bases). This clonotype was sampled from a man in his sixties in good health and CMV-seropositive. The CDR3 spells CASSLAGVSTDTQYF. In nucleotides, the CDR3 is TGTGCCAGCAGCTTGGCCGGGGTTAGCACAGATACGCAGTATTTT.